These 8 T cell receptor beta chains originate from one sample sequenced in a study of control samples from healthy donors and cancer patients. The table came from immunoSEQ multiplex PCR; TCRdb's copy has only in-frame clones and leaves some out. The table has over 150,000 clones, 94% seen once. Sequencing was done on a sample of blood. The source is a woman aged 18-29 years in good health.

The CDR3 region is CASSQEGAGGVETQYF. DNA for the CDR3: TGTGCCAGCAGCCAAGAAGGGGCAGGGGGCGTAGAGACCCAGTACTTC. The V and J genes are TRBV4-2 and TRBJ2-5, with 8 bases matching TRBD1. Germline V gene data show CDR1 as LGHNA and CDR2 as YNFKEQ. The CDR3 extends over 16 amino acids. Germline trimming cut 0 bases from V and 4 bases from J; bases unmatched to any gene: 7.

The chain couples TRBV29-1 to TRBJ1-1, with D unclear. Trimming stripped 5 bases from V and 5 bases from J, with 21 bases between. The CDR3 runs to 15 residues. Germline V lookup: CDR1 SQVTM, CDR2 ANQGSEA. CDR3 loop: CSVQILRTGGTEAFF. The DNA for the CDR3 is TGCAGCGTTCAAATTCTCCGGACGGGTGGGACTGAAGCTTTCTTT.

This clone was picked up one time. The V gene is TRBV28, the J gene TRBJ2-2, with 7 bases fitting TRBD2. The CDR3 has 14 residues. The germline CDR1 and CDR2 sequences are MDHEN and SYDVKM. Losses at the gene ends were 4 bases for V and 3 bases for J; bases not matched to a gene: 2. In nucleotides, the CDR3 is TGTGCCAGCAGTTCGGGAGGATACACCGGGGAGCTGTTTTTT. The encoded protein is CASSSGGYTGELFF.

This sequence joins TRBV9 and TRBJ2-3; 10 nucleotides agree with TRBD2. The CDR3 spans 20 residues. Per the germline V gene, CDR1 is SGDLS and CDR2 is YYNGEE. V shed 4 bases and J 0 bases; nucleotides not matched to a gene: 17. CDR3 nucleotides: TGTGCCAGCAGCCCCCGAGTCGGACTAGCGGTAACTTCTAGCACAGATACGCAGTATTTT. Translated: CASSPRVGLAVTSSTDTQYF. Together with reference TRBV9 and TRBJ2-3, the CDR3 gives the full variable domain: DSGVTQTPKHLITATGQRVTLRCSPRSGDLSVYWYQQSLDQGLQFLIQYYNGEERAKGNILERFSAQQFPDLHSELNLSSLELGDSALYFCASSPRVGLAVTSSTDTQYFGPGTRLTVL.

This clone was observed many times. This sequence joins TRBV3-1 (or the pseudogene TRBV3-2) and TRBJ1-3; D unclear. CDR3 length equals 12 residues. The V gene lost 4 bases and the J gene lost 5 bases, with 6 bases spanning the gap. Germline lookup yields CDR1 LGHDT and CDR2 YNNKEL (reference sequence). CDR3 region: CASSLQRNTIYF. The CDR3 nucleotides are TGTGCCAGCAGCCTCCAAAGAAACACCATATATTTT.

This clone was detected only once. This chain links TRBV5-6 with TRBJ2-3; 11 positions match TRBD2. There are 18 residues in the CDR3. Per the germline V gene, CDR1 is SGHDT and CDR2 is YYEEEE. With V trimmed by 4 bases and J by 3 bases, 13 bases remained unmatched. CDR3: CASSPRGLAGGKTDTQYF. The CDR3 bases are TGTGCCAGCAGCCCAAGGGGGCTAGCGGGAGGAAAGACAGATACGCAGTATTTT.

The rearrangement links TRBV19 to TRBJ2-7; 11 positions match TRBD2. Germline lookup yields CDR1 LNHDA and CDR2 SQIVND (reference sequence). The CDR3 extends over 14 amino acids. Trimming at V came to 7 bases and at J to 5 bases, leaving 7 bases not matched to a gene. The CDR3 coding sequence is TGTGCCAGTAACTTAGCGGGAGGGCTCGACGAGCAGTACTTC. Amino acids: CASNLAGGLDEQYF.

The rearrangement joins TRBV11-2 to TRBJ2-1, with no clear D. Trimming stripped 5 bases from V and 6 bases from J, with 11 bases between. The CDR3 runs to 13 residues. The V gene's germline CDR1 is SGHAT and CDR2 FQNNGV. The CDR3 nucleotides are TGTGCCAGCAGCACCAGCCAGAGCAATGAGCAGTTCTTC. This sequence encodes CASSTSQSNEQFF.